The T cell receptor beta chain under discussion was sequenced for a study of T-cell memory formation after mild COVID-19 (dated by TCRdb to the early 2020s). Some background on the complete study: Most TCR sequence clusters were specific to one of the two donors. The cohort comprised two young, previously healthy adult volunteers, one female and one male. In two donors, T-cell clones that expanded and contracted after mild COVID-19 were tracked by sequencing TCRalpha and TCRbeta repertoires over time.

CDR1 and CDR2 were assigned from the germline V gene as SNHLY and FYNNEI. The cysteine opens and the phenylalanine closes a CDR3 of 11 amino acids. The read is trimmed to its CDR3 DNA, 33 bases read in frame from base 1. V loses 8 bases at its end and J loses 13 bases; junction bases beyond the gene matches: 8. Ficoll-Paque density gradient centrifugation was the method used to isolate PBMCs. TCRdb lists the instrument as Illumina NovaSeq 6000. TCRalpha and TCRbeta cDNA libraries were built by 5'RACE with constant-segment primers, adding sample barcodes and unique molecular identifiers. RNA was extracted from every sample with Trizol reagent. The libraries were amplified in two PCR steps, and the second step added a second sample barcode and Illumina TruSeq adapters. Sequencing of the libraries was done on an Illumina NovaSeq, producing 2 x 150 bp paired-end reads. Processing in the source paper ran as follows. Demultiplexing of reads and collapsing into UMI-guided consensus sequences were performed with migec v1.2.7. Using mixcr v2.1.11, UMI consensuses were aligned to TRA and TRB V and J templates and then assembled into clonotypes. Expanded or contracted clonotypes were those called significant by both edgeR and NoisET, with noise models trained on biological replicates. For edgeR calls, the cutoffs were a false discovery rate-adjusted p below 0.01 and a log2 fold-change threshold of 1. As an exploratory analysis of dynamics, PCA with hierarchical clustering was applied to max-normalized trajectories of the 1000 most abundant clonotypes. Each responding clone was given a CD4 or CD8 phenotype based on the CD4+ and CD8+ repertoires, which had been sequenced separately. TCRdb cleaned the public reads at Q25 with fastp, built clones with MiXCR and kept in-frame beta chains. A single entry per CDR3 protein holds the most common genes and DNA from its merged rows. Here the V and J calls rest on TCRdb's processing, not on the authors' analysis. The sample table lists approximately 250,000 distinct CDR3 sequences, around 15% of them with a count of one. Clones ranked in the top ten supply 20% to 25% of the sample.

Overall study outcomes, separate from this receptor: Some responding clones were detected in pre-infection memory, suggesting pre-existing cross-reactive memory T cells joined the SARS-CoV-2 response. The study covered only a couple of mild cases, and larger cohorts including severe cases with pre-infection samples were considered necessary. SARS-CoV-2 specificity was not confirmed for the second-wave clones peaking on day 37. Clones contracting from day 15 to 85 had balanced CD4/CD8 phenotypes, while a second wave expanding from day 15 to 37 was biased towards CD4+. Contracting CD4+ clones were found mainly in CM and EM memory subsets, while CD8+ clones were enriched in EMRA.

As to this clonotype: No cognate antigen has been identified for it. Per-nucleotide qualities are absent, and no much larger clonotype sits a single base away.

The chain was built from TRBV2 and TRBJ2-1, and TRBD1 matches 7 of the central bases. What was sequenced was PBMCs or a T cell subset sorted from them (not recorded which). The TCR sequence derives from a man younger than 35 who had mild COVID-19 (a few samples of this study predate the infection). The sample titles of this study are shuffled in the database, so cell type and time point are left out; the donor was told from shared clones. The CDR3 protein is CASPDRATQFF. In nucleotides, the sequence is TGTGCCAGCCCTGACAGGGCCACCCAGTTCTTC.